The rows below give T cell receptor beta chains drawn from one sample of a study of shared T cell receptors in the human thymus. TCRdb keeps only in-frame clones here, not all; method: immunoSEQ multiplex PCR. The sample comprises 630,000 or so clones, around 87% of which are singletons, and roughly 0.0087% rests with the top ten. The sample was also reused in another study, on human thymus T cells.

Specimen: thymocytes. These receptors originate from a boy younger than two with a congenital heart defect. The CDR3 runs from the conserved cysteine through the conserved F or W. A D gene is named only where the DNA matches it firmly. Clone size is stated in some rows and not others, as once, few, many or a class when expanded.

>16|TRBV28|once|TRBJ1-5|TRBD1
TGTGCCAGCAGAGGGAAGGGACAGTCTAGCAATCAGCCCCAGCATTTT
CASRGKGQSSNQPQHF
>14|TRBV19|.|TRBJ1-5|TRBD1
TGTGCCAGTAGTAGGGACAGCCGCAATCAGCCCCAGCATTTT
CASSRDSRNQPQHF
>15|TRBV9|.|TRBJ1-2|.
TGTGCCAGCAGCGTCCAGGGCAACCTGTTAGATGGCTACACCTTC
CASSVQGNLLDGYTF
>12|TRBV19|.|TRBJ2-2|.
TGTGCCAGTAGTAGCGTAACCGGGGAGCTGTTTTTT
CASSSVTGELFF
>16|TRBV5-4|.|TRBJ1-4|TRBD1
TGTGCCAGCAGCGGAGGACAGGGGGCTGGTAATGAAAAACTGTTTTTT
CASSGGQGAGNEKLFF
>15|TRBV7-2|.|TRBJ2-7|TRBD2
TGTGCCAGCAGCTTATCCAGCGGGATTTCCTACGAGCAGTACTTC
CASSLSSGISYEQYF
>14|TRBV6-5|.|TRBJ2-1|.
TGTGCCAGCCGGCCCGGGAGCGGTAACAATGAGCAGTTCTTC
CASRPGSGNNEQFF
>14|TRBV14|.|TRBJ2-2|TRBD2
TGTGCCAGCAGCCAAGATGCTAGCGGCGGGGAGCTGTTTTTT
CASSQDASGGELFF
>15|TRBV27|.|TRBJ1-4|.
TGTGCCAGCCCGACCCCGGGGTGGCTTGATGAAAAACTGTTTTTT
CASPTPGWLDEKLFF
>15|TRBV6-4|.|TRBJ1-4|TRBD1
TGTGCCAGCCTCGGGACAGGGGTGGTAGAGGAAAAACTGTTTTTT
CASLGTGVVEEKLFF
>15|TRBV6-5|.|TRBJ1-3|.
TGTGCCAGCAGTTCGACAGGCCGCTCTGGAAACACCATATATTTT
CASSSTGRSGNTIYF
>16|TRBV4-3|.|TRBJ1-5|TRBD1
TGCGCCAGCAGCCAGGAGCCCGGACAGGGTTATCAGCCCCAGCATTTT
CASSQEPGQGYQPQHF
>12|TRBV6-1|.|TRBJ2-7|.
TGTGCCAGCAGTGAACGTGCAGGCGAGCAGTACTTC
CASSERAGEQYF
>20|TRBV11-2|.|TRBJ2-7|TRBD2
TGTGCCAGCAGCTTAGAGGCTAGCGGGAGACACCTAGGGCTTGACTACGAGCAGTACTTC
CASSLEASGRHLGLDYEQYF
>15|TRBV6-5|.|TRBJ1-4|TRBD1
TGTGCCAGCAGTTCACCCGGGACAGAGAATGAAAAACTGTTTTTT
CASSSPGTENEKLFF
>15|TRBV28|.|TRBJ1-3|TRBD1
TGTGCCAGCAGTTTGGACAGGGAGTCTGGAAACACCATATATTTT
CASSLDRESGNTIYF
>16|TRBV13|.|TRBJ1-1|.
TGTGCCAGCAGCTTAGAACGGGGGGGTAGAATCACTGAAGCTTTCTTT
CASSLERGGRITEAFF
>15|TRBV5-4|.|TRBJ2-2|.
TGTGCCAGCAGCTTGACCGGGAAGGATACCGGGGAGCTGTTTTTT
CASSLTGKDTGELFF
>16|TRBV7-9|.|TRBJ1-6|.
TGTGCCAGCAGCACCGGGGTCGGGACTACTGGTTCCCCCCTCCACTTT
CASSTGVGTTGSPLHF
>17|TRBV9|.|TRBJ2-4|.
TGTGCCAGCAGCGTAGGTCGGCGGGGCGTGCGTCGGGACATTCAGTACTTC
CASSVGRRGVRRDIQYF
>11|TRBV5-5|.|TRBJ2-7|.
TGTGCCAGCAGCAGGGGCTACGAGCAGTACTTC
CASSRGYEQYF
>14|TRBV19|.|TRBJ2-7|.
TGTGCCAGTAGTCCCCAGGCTGACACCTACGAGCAGTACTTC
CASSPQADTYEQYF
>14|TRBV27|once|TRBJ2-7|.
TGTGCCAGCAGGCAGCAGGGTAACTCCCTCGAGCAGTACTTC
CASRQQGNSLEQYF
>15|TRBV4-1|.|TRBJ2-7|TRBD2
TGCGCCAGCAGCCAAACTGGACTAGCGGGAGACGAGCAGTACTTC
CASSQTGLAGDEQYF
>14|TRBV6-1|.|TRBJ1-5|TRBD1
TGTGCCAGCAGGGGGGGGGACAGGGATCAGCCCCAGCATTTT
CASRGGDRDQPQHF
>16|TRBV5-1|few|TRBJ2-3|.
TGCGCCAGCAGCTTTGGCAGGGGAATTAGCACAGATACGCAGTATTTT
CASSFGRGISTDTQYF
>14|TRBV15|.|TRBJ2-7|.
TGTGCCACCAGCAGAGTAGGGGGAATCGTTAAGCAGTACTTC
CATSRVGGIVKQYF
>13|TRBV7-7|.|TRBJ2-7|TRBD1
TGTGCTAGCAGCTTAGACAGGGCTGGCGAGCAGTACTTC
CASSLDRAGEQYF
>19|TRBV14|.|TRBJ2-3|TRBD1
TGTGCCAGCAGCCAAGATGGATTGGACAGGGTCTCTAGCACAGATACGCAGTATTTT
CASSQDGLDRVSSTDTQYF
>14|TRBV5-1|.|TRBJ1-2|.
TGCGCCAGCAGCTGGGTTTTGGACAGTTATGGCTACACCTTC
CASSWVLDSYGYTF
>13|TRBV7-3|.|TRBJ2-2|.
TGTGCCAGCAGCTTAACTAGCACCGGGGAGCTGTTTTTT
CASSLTSTGELFF